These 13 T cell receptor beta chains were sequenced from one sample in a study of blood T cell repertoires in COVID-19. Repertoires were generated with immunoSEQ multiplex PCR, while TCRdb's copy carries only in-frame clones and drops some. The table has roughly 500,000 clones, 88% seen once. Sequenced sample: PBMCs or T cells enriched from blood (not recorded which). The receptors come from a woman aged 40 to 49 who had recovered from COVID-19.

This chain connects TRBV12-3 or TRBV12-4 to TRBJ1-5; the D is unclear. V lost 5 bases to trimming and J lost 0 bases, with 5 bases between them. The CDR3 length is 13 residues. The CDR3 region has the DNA TGTGCCAGCAGTGAGGGTAGCAATCAGCCCCAGCATTTT. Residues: CASSEGSNQPQHF.

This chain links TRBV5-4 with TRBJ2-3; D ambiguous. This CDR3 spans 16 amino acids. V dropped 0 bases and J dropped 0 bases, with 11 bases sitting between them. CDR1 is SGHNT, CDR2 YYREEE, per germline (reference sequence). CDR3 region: CASSLARGSSTDTQYF. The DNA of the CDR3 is TGTGCCAGCAGCTTGGCTCGCGGTTCTAGCACAGATACGCAGTATTTT.

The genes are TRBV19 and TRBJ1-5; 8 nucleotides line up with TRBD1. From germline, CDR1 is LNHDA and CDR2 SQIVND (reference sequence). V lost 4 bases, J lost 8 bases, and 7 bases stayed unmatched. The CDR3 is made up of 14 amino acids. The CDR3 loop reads CASSRTGFSKPQHF. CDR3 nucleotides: TGTGCCAGTAGTAGGACAGGGTTCAGCAAGCCCCAGCATTTT.

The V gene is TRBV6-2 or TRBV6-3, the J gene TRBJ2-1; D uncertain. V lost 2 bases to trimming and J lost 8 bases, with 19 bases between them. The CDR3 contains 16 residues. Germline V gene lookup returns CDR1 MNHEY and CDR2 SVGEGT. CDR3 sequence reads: CASSYALASSIDEQFF. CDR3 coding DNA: TGTGCCAGCAGTTACGCGTTAGCCTCTTCCATAGATGAGCAGTTCTTC.

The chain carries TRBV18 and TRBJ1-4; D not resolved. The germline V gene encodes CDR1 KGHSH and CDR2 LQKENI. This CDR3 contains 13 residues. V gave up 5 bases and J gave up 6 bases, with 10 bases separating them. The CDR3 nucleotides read TGTGCCAGCTCAGTGCAGATCTATGAAAAACTGTTTTTT. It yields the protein CASSVQIYEKLFF.

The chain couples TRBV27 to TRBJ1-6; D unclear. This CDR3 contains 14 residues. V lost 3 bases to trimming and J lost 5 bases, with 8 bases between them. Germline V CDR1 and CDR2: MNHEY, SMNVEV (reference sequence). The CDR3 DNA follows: TGTGCCAGCAGTTTCTTGGAGGATAATTCACCCCTCCACTTT. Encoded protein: CASSFLEDNSPLHF.

CDR3 sequence: CAISDGRGSYEQYF. The CDR3 nucleotides read TGTGCCATCAGTGACGGCAGGGGAAGCTACGAGCAGTACTTC. The V gene is TRBV10-3, the J gene TRBJ2-7; maybe TRBD1 (6 bases). This CDR3 region has 14 residues. The germline CDR1 and CDR2 sequences are ENHRY and SYGVKD. The V and J ends lost 3 bases and 3 bases respectively, with 12 bases between them.

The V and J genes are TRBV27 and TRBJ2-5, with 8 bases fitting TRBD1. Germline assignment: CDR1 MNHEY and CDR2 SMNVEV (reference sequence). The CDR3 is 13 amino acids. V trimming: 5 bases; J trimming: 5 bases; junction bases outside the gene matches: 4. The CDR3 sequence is CASSLQGAETQYF. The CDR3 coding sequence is TGTGCCAGCAGTCTCCAGGGGGCGGAGACCCAGTACTTC.

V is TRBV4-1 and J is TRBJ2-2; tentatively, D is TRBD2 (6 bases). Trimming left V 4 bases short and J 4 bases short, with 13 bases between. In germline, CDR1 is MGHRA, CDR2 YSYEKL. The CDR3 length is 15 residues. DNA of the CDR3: TGCGCCAGCAGCCTTTTATGGGGAGGCACCGGGGAGCTGTTTTTT. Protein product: CASSLLWGGTGELFF.

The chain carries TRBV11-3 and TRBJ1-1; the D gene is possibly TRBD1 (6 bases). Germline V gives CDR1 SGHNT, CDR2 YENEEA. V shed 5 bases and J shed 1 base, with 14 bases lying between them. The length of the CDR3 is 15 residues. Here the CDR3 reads CASSLLQGRNTEAFF. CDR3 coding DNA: TGTGCCAGCAGCCTACTACAGGGTCGGAACACTGAAGCTTTCTTT.

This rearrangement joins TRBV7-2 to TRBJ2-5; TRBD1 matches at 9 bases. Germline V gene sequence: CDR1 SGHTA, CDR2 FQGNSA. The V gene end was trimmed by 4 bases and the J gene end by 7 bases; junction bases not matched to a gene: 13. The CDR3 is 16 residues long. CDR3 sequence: CASSSLTGGDFVTQYF. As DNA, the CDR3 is TGTGCCAGCAGCTCCTTAACAGGGGGCGATTTTGTGACCCAGTACTTC.

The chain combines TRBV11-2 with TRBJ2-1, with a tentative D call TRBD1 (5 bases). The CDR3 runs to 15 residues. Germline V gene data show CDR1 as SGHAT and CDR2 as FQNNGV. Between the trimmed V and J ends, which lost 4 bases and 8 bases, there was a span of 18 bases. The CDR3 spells CASSYSGLARDEQFF. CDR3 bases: TGTGCCAGCAGCTATTCAGGTTTGGCCAGGGATGAGCAGTTCTTC.

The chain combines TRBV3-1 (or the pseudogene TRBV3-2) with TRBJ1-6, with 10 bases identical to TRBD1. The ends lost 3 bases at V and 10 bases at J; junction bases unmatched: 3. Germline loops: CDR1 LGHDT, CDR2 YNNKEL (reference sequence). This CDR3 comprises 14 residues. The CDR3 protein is CASSQGQGRSPLHF. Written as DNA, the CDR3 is TGTGCCAGCAGCCAGGGACAGGGGAGGTCACCCCTCCACTTT.